One TCR beta chain is described in this entry. This clonotype was observed a few times. Its antigen is unknown. Base qualities are not recorded, but no much larger clone differs from it by a single base. These data are taken from a study of T cells after yellow fever vaccination (dated 2019 in TCRdb). In terms of the full investigation: Libraries from fractions with low cell numbers were prepared with the SMART-Seq v4 Ultra Low Input RNA kit. Blood samples were taken at several timepoints before and after primary and secondary immunization, and bulk PBMC replicates and cell subsets were isolated. Two healthy male donors made up the cohort, one aged 18 to 30 years and the other aged 30 to 40 years. To follow T-cell clones before and after both primary and booster YFV17D yellow fever vaccination, bulk TCR alpha and beta repertoires underwent longitudinal sequencing.

CDR1 and CDR2, looked up from the germline V gene (reference sequence), are MNHEY and SMNVEV. V and J are truncated by 8 bases and 0 bases respectively, leaving an intervening sequence of 18 bases. Spanning cysteine to phenylalanine, the CDR3 consists of 16 amino acids. Only the CDR3 part of the read is kept: 48 bases, read in frame from the first base. According to the study, the label for this sample's treatment or condition signals: live attenuated yellow fever vaccine strain. A standard Ficoll-Paque protocol was used to isolate PBMCs from peripheral blood. Dynabeads CD4 and CD8 positive selection kits were used to isolate the CD4 and CD8 T-cell fractions. RNA was extracted with TriZol from bulk PBMCs, CD4 and CD8 fractions, and dextramer-positive and dextramer-negative fractions. This sample was sequenced with an Illumina NovaSeq 6000. TCR cDNA was synthesized by 5'RACE template switching, through which a universal primer site and unique molecular identifiers were introduced. Priming for cDNA synthesis came from both the TCR alpha and TCR beta constant segments. Library amplification involved two PCR steps, and the second step added sample barcodes and sequencing adapters. Sequencing of libraries was performed on Illumina HiSeq 2500 (2x100 bp) or NovaSeq (2x150 bp). On the authors' methods: MIGEC handled demultiplexing of reads and collapsing into UMI consensus sequences, while MiXCR performed V(D)J alignment. Vaccine-responding clonotypes were identified with edgeR using replicate PBMC samples, with FDR below 0.01 and a log2 fold change above 5 up to day 15 being required. CD4 or CD8 identity was assigned to each bulk clonotype according to whether the clonotype was present at higher abundance in the sequenced CD4 repertoire or the sequenced CD8 repertoire. The public reads were reanalyzed by TCRdb: fastp trimming at Q25, MiXCR alignment, in-frame beta chains only. A single entry per CDR3 protein holds the most common genes and DNA from its merged rows. TCRdb assigned the V and J calls; the authors' analysis was not used. The table for this sample lists 250,000 to 350,000 distinct CDR3 sequences; 8.5% to 10% of them were counted only once. Around 3.4% of the sample is taken by the ten largest.

Results and caveats for the whole study, not just this receptor: Computational filtering was required because FACS-sorted repertoires could contain abundant contaminating clonotypes from the bulk population. The secondary T-cell response was weaker than the primary response but faster, peaking on day 5 instead of day 15. A small share of clonotypes was detected in both CD4 and CD8 compartments, with the overlap likely arising from convergent recombination. After the booster, most of the clones that had expanded following primary vaccination were detected again (just under 97% of CD4 and 80% to 90% of CD8), which suggests that memory was broadly maintained. Only two donors were included in the study, so the extent to which the findings can be generalized is limited.

This chain joins TRBV27 to TRBJ2-3, with the D gene too uncertain to name. The sample in question was CD4+ T cells sorted from PBMCs, obtained 5 days after the yellow fever booster vaccination. The source is a man aged 18-30 years who received the YFV17D yellow fever vaccine. The CDR3 protein sequence reads: CASAFAPTTSTDTQYF. The DNA reads TGTGCCAGCGCGTTCGCGCCAACGACTAGCACAGATACGCAGTATTTT.